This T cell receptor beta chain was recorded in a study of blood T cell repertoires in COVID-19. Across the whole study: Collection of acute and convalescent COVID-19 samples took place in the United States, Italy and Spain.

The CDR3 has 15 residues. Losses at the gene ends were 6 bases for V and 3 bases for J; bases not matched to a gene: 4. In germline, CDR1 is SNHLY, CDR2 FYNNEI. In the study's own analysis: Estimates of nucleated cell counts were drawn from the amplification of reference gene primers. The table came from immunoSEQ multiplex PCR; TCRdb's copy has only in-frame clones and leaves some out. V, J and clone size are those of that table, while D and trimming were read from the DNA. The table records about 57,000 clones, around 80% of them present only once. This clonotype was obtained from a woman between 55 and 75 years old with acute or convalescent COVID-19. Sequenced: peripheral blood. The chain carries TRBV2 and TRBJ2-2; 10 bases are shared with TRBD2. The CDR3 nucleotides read TGTGCCAGCAGGGAGCGGGGGGGCGACACCGGGGAGCTGTTTTTT. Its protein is CASRERGGDTGELFF.